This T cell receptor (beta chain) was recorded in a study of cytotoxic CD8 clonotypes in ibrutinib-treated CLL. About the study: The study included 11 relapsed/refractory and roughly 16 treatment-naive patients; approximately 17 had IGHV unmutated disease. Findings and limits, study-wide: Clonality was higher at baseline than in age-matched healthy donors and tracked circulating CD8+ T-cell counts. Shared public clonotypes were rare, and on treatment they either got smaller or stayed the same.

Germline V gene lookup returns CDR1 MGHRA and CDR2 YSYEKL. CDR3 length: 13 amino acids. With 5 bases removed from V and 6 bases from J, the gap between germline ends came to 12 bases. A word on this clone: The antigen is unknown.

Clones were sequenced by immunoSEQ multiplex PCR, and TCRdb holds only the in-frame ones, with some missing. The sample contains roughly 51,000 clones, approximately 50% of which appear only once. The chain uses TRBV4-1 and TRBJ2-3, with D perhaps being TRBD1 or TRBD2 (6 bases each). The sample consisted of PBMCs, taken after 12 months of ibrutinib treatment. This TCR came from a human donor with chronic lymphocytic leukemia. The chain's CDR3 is CASSTGARDTQYF. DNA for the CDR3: TGCGCCAGCAGCACGGGGGCAAGGGATACGCAGTATTTT.